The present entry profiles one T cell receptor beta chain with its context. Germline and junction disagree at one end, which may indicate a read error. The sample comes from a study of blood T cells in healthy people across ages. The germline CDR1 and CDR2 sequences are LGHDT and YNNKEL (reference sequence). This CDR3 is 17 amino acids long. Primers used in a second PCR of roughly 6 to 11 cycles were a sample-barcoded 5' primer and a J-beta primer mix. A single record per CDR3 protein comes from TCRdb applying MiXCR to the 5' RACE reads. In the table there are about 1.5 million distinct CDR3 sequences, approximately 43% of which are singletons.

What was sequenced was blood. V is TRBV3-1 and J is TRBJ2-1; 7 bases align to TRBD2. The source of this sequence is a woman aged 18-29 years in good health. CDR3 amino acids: CASSQRPPGDYTYEQHF. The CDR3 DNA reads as TGTGCCAGCAGCCAAAGGCCCCCGGGGGACTACACCTACGAGCAGCACTTC.